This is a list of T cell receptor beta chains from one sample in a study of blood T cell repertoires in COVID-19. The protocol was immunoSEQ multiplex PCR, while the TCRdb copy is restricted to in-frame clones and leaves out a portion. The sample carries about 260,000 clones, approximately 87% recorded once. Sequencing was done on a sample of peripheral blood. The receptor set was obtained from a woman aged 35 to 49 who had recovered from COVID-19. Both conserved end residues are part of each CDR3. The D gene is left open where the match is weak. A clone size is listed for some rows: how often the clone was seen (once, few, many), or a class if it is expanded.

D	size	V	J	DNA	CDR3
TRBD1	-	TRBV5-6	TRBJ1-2	TGTGCCAGCAGCCCGGGGACAGGGCTCTATGGCTACACCTTC	CASSPGTGLYGYTF
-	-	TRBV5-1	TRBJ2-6	TGCGCCAGCAGCTTGGCGGACAGAGGGGCCAACGTCCTGACTTTC	CASSLADRGANVLTF
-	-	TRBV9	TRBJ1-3	TGTGCCAGCAGCGTAGAGGTGGAGACCAATGAGCCTGGAAACACCATATATTTT	CASSVEVETNEPGNTIYF
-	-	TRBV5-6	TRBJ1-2	TGTGCCAGCAGCTTCTCTAACTATGGCTACACCTTC	CASSFSNYGYTF
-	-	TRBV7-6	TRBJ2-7	TGTGCCAGCAGCTTAGGGGCGGCAGGGGGGTCCTACGAGCAGTACTTC	CASSLGAAGGSYEQYF
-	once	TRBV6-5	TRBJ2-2	TGTGCCAGCAGCGACAGGACGAACACCGGGGAGCTGTTTTTT	CASSDRTNTGELFF
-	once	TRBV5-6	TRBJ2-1	TGTGCCAGCAGCTTGGTAGCGAGCTCCTACAATGAGCAGTTCTTC	CASSLVASSYNEQFF
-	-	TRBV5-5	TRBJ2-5	TGTGCCAGCAGCTTGGGAGGGGAGGCGGAGACCCAGTACTTC	CASSLGGEAETQYF
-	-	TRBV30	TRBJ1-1	TGTGCCTGGAGTGTCCTTGGGCAACCGAACACTGAAGCTTTCTTT	CAWSVLGQPNTEAFF
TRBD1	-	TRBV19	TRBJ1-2	TGTGCCAGTAGTATAAGGCCGGGACAGAGTGATGGCTACACCTTC	CASSIRPGQSDGYTF
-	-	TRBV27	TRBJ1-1	TGTGCCAGCAGTTTGTTCGGGGGGGGCACTGAAGCTTTCTTT	CASSLFGGGTEAFF
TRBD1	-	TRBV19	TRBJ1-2	TGTGCCAGTAGTACCTTGACAGGGCCGTCACACACCTTC	CASSTLTGPSHTF
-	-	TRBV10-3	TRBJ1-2	TGTGCCATCAGCGGGGGGGGGTTAGCTAACTATGGCTACACCTTC	CAISGGGLANYGYTF
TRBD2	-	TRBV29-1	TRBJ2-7	TGCAGCGTTGAAGACCGACGGGGGGAGGAGCAGTACTTC	CSVEDRRGEEQYF
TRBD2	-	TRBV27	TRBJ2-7	TGTGCCAGCTGGGGACTAGCGCTTACCTTTGGCTCCTACGAGCAGTACTTC	CASWGLALTFGSYEQYF
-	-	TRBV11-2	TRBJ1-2	TGTGCCACCACGGAGGTCGGCTACACCTTC	CATTEVGYTF
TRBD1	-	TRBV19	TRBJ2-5	TGTGCCAGTAGTATAGGGACAGGGGCCTGGGGGACCCAGTACTTC	CASSIGTGAWGTQYF
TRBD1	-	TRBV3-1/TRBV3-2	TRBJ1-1	TGTGCCAGCAGCAGGTCCGGGACAGAAATTGAAGCTTTCTTT	CASSRSGTEIEAFF
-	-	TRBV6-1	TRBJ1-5	TGTGCCAGCAGTGAAAGACGGGGGGCAGCCCAGCATTTT	CASSERRGAAQHF
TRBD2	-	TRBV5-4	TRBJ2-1	TGTGCCAGCAGCTTGCGCGGGGGGGCCGGGAAGAGTGAGCAGTTCTTC	CASSLRGGAGKSEQFF
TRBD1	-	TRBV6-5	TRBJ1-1	TGTGCCAGTAATGACAGGGTTTCTTTTCGAGCTTTCTTT	CASNDRVSFRAFF
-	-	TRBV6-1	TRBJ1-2	TGTGCCAGCAGTGAAGTCGAGGGAGACGACTATGGCTACACCTTC	CASSEVEGDDYGYTF
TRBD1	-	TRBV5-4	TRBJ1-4	TGTGCCAGCAGCTTTAAGACAGGGGGAACTGAAAAACTGTTTTTT	CASSFKTGGTEKLFF
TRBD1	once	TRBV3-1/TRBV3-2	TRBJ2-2	TGTGCCAGCAGAAGGACAGGGGTCACCGGGGAGCTGTTTTTT	CASRRTGVTGELFF
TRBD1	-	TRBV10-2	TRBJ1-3	TGCGCCAGCAGTGAGTTACAGGGGTCTGGAAACACCATATATTTT	CASSELQGSGNTIYF